This is a list of T cell receptor beta chains from one sample in a study of cytomegalovirus exposure and HLA in healthy donors. The repertoire was sequenced with immunoSEQ multiplex PCR; TCRdb's copy has only in-frame clones and lacks some. Altogether 150,000 to 200,000 clones are present, 81% being singletons, with the ten largest covering 1.5% to 2%. Sequenced: PBMCs. Every receptor here comes from a man between 18 and 29 years old in good health and CMV-seronegative. Each CDR3 is given with its conserved first and last residue. A D gene is named only where the DNA matches it firmly.

TRBV25-1	.	TRBJ2-7	TGTGCCAGCACCCCGGGCGGGCACAGTTACGAGCAGTACTTC	CASTPGGHSYEQYF
TRBV18	.	TRBJ1-3	TGTGCCAGCTCACCACCCCTACTCTCCGGAAACACCATATATTTT	CASSPPLLSGNTIYF
TRBV6-6	TRBD1	TRBJ2-1	TGTGCCAGCAGTTATGAAACAGGGGGTTGGAATGAGCAGTTCTTC	CASSYETGGWNEQFF
TRBV11-1	TRBD2	TRBJ2-1	TGTGCCAGCAGCCCCTCGGCTAGCGGGAGGGATGAGCAGTTCTTC	CASSPSASGRDEQFF
TRBV7-2	.	TRBJ2-5	TGTGCCAGCAGCCTGATTAGTAGACAAGAGACCCAGTACTTC	CASSLISRQETQYF
TRBV5-1	.	TRBJ2-3	TGCGCCAGCAGCTTTCTCTCCCGGGACTCCACAGATACGCAGTATTTT	CASSFLSRDSTDTQYF
TRBV28	TRBD2	TRBJ2-2	TGTGCCAGCAGTTTAGCGGCTAGCGGGACCCCGAACACCGGGGAGCTGTTTTTT	CASSLAASGTPNTGELFF
TRBV10-3	.	TRBJ1-1	TGTGCCATCAGTGAATCGGACAGATTCATGAACACTGAAGCTTTCTTT	CAISESDRFMNTEAFF
TRBV10-3	.	TRBJ2-5	TGTGCCATCAGGGACTCCTCCCAAGAGACCCAGTACTTC	CAIRDSSQETQYF
TRBV10-3	TRBD1	TRBJ2-7	TGTGCCATCAGTACAGGGGAGCGCTCCTACGAGCAGTACTTC	CAISTGERSYEQYF
TRBV5-4	.	TRBJ2-3	TGTGCCAGCAGCCCCTTACGGACAGATACGCAGTATTTT	CASSPLRTDTQYF
TRBV15	.	TRBJ1-5	TGTGCCACCAGCAGAGGTTGGGGGGATAGCAATCAGCCCCAGCATTTT	CATSRGWGDSNQPQHF
TRBV4-3	TRBD2	TRBJ2-7	TGCGCCAGCAGCCAAGATTCCCCCCCTAGCGGGAGCCACGAGCAGTACTTC	CASSQDSPPSGSHEQYF
TRBV7-8	.	TRBJ2-1	TGTGCCAGCAGCTTAGTTGCCGCTAGCCATGAGCAGTTCTTC	CASSLVAASHEQFF
TRBV5-1	.	TRBJ2-5	TGCGCCAGCAGCTTGACCCCCAAGGAGGTAGAGACCCAGTACTTC	CASSLTPKEVETQYF
TRBV6-4	.	TRBJ2-2	TGTGCCAGCAGTACCCAGGGAACCGGGGAGCTGTTTTTT	CASSTQGTGELFF